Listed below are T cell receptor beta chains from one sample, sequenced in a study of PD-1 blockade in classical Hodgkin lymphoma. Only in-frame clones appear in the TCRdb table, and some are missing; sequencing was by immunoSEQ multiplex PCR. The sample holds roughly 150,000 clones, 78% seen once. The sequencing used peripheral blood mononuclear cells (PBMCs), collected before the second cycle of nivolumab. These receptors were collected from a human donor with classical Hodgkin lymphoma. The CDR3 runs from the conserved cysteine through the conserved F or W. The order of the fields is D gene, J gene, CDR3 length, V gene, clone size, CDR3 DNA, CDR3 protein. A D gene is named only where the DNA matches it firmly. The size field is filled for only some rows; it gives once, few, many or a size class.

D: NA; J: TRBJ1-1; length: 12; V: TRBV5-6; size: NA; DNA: TGTGCCAGCAGCCTACTTTCCTATGAAGCTTTCTTT; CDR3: CASSLLSYEAFF
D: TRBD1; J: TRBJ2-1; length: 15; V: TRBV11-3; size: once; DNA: TGTGCCAGCAGTTTGGACAGGGGGCTAGGCAATGAGCAGTTCTTC; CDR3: CASSLDRGLGNEQFF
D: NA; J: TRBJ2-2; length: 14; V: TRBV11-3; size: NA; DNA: TGTGCCAGCAGCTGGGATTCGAACACCGGGGAGCTGTTTTTT; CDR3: CASSWDSNTGELFF
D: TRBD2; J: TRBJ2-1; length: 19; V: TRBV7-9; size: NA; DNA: TGTGCCAGCAGCTTAGTATTGGCGGGAGCCGTTTCCACACACAATGAGCAGTTCTTC; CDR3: CASSLVLAGAVSTHNEQFF
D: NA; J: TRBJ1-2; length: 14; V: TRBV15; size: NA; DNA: TGTGCCACCAGCAGAGCCAACGCTAACTATGGCTACACCTTC; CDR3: CATSRANANYGYTF
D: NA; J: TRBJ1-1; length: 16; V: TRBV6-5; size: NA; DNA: TGTGCCAGCAGTTACGCGACCGGGACAACCGGGAGGAAAGCTTTCTTT; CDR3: CASSYATGTTGRKAFF
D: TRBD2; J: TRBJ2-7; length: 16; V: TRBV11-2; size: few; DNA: TGTGCCAGCAGCCTCTCCTGGCTAGCGGGGCCCTACGAGCAGTACTTC; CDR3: CASSLSWLAGPYEQYF
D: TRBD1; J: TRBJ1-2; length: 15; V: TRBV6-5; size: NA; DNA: TGTGCCAGCAGTTACCCCGAGGGACAGGGCTATGGCTACACCTTC; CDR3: CASSYPEGQGYGYTF
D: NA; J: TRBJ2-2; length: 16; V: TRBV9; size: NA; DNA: TGTGCCAGCAGCCAGAGGAGGGCCGAGGGCACCGGGGAGCTGTTTTTT; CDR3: CASSQRRAEGTGELFF
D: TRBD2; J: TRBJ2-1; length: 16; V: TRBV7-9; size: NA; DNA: TGTGCCAGCAGCTTAGGAGTAGGGACTAACACAATTGAGCAGTTCTTC; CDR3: CASSLGVGTNTIEQFF
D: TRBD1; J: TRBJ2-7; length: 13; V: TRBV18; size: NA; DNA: TGTGCCAGCTCACAGGGACAGCCCTACGAGCAGTACTTC; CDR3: CASSQGQPYEQYF
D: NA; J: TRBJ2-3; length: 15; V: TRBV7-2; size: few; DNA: TGTGCCAGCAAGTGGTCGGGACTGTCGACAGATACGCAGTATTTT; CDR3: CASKWSGLSTDTQYF
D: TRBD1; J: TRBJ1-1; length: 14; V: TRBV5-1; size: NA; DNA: TGCGCCAGCGCCTCTCAGGGGGAGAACACTGAAGCTTTCTTT; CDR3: CASASQGENTEAFF
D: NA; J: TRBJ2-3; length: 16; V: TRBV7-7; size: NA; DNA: TGTGCCAGCAGCTTACTCGGCCCGCTCAGCACAGATACGCAGTATTTT; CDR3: CASSLLGPLSTDTQYF
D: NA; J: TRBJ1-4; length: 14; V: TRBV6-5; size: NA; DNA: TGTGCCAGCAGTTATATCGCAACTAATGAAAAACTGTTTTTT; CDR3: CASSYIATNEKLFF
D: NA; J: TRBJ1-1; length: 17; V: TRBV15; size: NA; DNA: TGTGCCACCAGCAGAGTAGGCGGGTACCGGGACGGGAATGAAGCTTTCTTT; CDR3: CATSRVGGYRDGNEAFF
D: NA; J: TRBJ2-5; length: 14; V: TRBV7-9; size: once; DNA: TGTGCCAGCAGCTTAATCCCCGCGGGAGAGACCCAGTACTTC; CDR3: CASSLIPAGETQYF
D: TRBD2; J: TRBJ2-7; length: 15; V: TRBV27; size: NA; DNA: TGTGCCAGCAGTCCAAGAGCGGGAGGGTCCTACGAGCAGTACTTC; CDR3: CASSPRAGGSYEQYF
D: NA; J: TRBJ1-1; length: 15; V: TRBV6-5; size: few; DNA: TGTGCCAGCAGTTACGCTACAGCGGGGAGCACTGAAGCTTTCTTT; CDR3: CASSYATAGSTEAFF
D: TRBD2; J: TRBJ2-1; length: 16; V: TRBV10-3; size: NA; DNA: TGTGCCATCAGTGATACGACTAGCGGGGGCTACAATGAGCAGTTCTTC; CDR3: CAISDTTSGGYNEQFF
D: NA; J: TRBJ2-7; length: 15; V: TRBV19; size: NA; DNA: TGTGCCAGTAGCACCGGACAGTCGTTCACCTACGAGCAGTACTTC; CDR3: CASSTGQSFTYEQYF
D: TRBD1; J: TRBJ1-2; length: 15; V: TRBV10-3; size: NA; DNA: TGTGCCATCAGCGACCGGGACAGGGGACCATTTGGCTACACCTTC; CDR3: CAISDRDRGPFGYTF
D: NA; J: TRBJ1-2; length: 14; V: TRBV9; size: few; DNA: TGTGCCAGCAGCGCAGGGGACCGGAACTATGGCTACACCTTC; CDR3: CASSAGDRNYGYTF
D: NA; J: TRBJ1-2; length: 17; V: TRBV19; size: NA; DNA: TGTGCCAGTAGTACCCTACCCGGGGAGGGACTCAGCTATGGCTACACCTTC; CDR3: CASSTLPGEGLSYGYTF
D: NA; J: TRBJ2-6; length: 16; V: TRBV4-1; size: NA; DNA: TGCGCCAGCAGCCAAGTGTGGGGCAACGGGGCCAACGTCCTGACTTTC; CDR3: CASSQVWGNGANVLTF
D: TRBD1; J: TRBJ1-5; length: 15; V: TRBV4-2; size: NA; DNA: TGTGCCAGCAGCCGCGACAGGGTTGGGAATCAGCCCCAGCATTTT; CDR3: CASSRDRVGNQPQHF
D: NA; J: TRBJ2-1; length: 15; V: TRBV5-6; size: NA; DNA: TGTGCCAGCAGCACCACACTCCGGGAACTCAATGAGCAGTTCTTC; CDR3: CASSTTLRELNEQFF
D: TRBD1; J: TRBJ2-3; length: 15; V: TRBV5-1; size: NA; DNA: TGCGCCAGCAGCTTGGGACAGGGGGCCGGAGATACGCAGTATTTT; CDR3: CASSLGQGAGDTQYF
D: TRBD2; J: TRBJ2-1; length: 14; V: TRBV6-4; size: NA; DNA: TGTGCCAGCAGTGAGTGGGGGGGGAGGGATGAGCAGTTCTTC; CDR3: CASSEWGGRDEQFF
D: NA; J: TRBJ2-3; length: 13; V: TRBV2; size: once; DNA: TGTGCCAGCAGTGAGCAGGGGCCAGATACGCAGTATTTT; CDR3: CASSEQGPDTQYF
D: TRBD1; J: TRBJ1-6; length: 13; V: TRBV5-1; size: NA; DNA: TGCGCCAGAGGGACAGAAGATAATTCACCCCTCCACTTT; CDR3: CARGTEDNSPLHF
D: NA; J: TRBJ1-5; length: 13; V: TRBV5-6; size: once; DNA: TGTGCCAGCAGCTTTTGGGGTTATCAGCCCCAGCATTTT; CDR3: CASSFWGYQPQHF
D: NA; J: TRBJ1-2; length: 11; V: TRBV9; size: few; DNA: TGTGCCAGCAGCGCTGGCTATGGCTACACCTTC; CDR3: CASSAGYGYTF
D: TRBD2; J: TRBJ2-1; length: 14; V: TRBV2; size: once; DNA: TGTGCCACCCTACTAGCGGGGGGACCGAATGAGCAGTTCTTC; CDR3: CATLLAGGPNEQFF
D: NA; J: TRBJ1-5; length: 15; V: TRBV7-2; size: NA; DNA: TGTGCCAGCAGCTCCGGGCCCGGGCCTTTGCGGCCCCAGCATTTT; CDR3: CASSSGPGPLRPQHF
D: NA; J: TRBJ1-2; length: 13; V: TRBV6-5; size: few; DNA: TGTGCCAGCAGCCCCAGCGCTAACTATGGCTACACCTTC; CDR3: CASSPSANYGYTF
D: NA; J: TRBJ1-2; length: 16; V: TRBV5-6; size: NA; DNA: TGTGCCAGCAGCTTGGAGAGGTATTTGCAGGGCTATGGCTACACCTTC; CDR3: CASSLERYLQGYGYTF
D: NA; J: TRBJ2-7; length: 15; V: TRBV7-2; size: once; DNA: TGTGCCAGCAGCCTCGACACCGGCCAAGGGTACGAGCAGTACTTC; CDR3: CASSLDTGQGYEQYF
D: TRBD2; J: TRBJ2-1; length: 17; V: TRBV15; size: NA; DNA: TGTGCCACCAGCAGGCTCGGTCGACTAGCATCCTACAATGAGCAGTTCTTC; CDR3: CATSRLGRLASYNEQFF
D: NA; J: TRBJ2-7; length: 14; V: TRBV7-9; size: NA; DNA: TGTGCCAGCAGCCCCAACCGGGACGCCTACGAGCAGTACTTC; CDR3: CASSPNRDAYEQYF